These T cell receptor beta chains were read from a single sample in a study of blood T cell repertoires in COVID-19. Repertoires were generated with immunoSEQ multiplex PCR, while TCRdb's copy carries only in-frame clones and drops some. Here the sample spans 250,000 to 300,000 clones, 70% to 85% being singletons. The sequencing input was peripheral blood. The receptors come from a woman aged 80 or older with acute or convalescent COVID-19. Each CDR3 is given with its conserved first and last residue. Fields, in order: CDR3 DNA, CDR3 protein, clone size, V gene, J gene, D gene. The D gene is left open where the match is weak. Not every row has a clone size; where given, it reads once, few, many or a size class.

TGTGCCAGCAGCTTCCTTAGGACAGGGAACTATGGCTACACCTTC,CASSFLRTGNYGYTF,NA,TRBV11-3,TRBJ1-2,TRBD1
TGTGCCAGCAGGCCCCCGGGACTAGCGGGAGTCGGCGAGCAGTACTTC,CASRPPGLAGVGEQYF,few,TRBV2,TRBJ2-7,TRBD2
TGTGCCAGCAAGGGAAGGACAGGGAATTCACCCCTCCACTTT,CASKGRTGNSPLHF,few,TRBV7-8,TRBJ1-6,TRBD1
TGTGCCAGCAAGGGGGGGCGCCGGGAGACCCAGTACTTC,CASKGGRRETQYF,NA,TRBV28,TRBJ2-5,NA
TGTGCCAGCAGTCCAGCAGGGTCCAAAAACATTCAGTACTTC,CASSPAGSKNIQYF,NA,TRBV6-5,TRBJ2-4,NA
TGTGCCAGCAGTATTTCCGGGTCGCCGTTTGAGACCCAGTACTTC,CASSISGSPFETQYF,once,TRBV6-2/TRBV6-3,TRBJ2-5,NA
TGTGCCAGCAGCTTTGGACAGGGTCCCGCCGGGGAGCTGTTTTTT,CASSFGQGPAGELFF,NA,TRBV7-9,TRBJ2-2,TRBD1
TGTGCCAGCAGCCAAGAACGCTTGACCTCGCGGGAGACCCAGTACTTC,CASSQERLTSRETQYF,NA,TRBV3-1/TRBV3-2,TRBJ2-5,NA
TGTGCCAGCAGTTCCTCGACAGGGGGCGGTGGAAACACCATATATTTT,CASSSSTGGGGNTIYF,NA,TRBV6-5,TRBJ1-3,TRBD1
TGTGCCAGCAGTTTAGCGGGGGGGGAGACCCAGTACTTC,CASSLAGGETQYF,once,TRBV28,TRBJ2-5,TRBD2
TGTGCCAGCTCACCGGGTGTTATGACCACTAGCGGGAGGATTAATGAGCAGTTCTTC,CASSPGVMTTSGRINEQFF,NA,TRBV18,TRBJ2-1,TRBD2
TGCGCCAGCAGCCAAGGACAGGGCCACAATCAGCCCCAGCATTTT,CASSQGQGHNQPQHF,NA,TRBV4-1,TRBJ1-5,TRBD1
TGTGCCAGCAGTCCGAGGACAGTCGTTTCTGGAAACACCATATATTTT,CASSPRTVVSGNTIYF,NA,TRBV7-9,TRBJ1-3,NA
TGTGCCAGCAGCTTAGACGGGTTCACAGATACGCAGTATTTT,CASSLDGFTDTQYF,NA,TRBV11-3,TRBJ2-3,NA
TGCGCCAGCAGCTTAGGGGGGGCGAAAGAGACCCAGTACTTC,CASSLGGAKETQYF,NA,TRBV5-1,TRBJ2-5,NA
TGTGCCAGCAGCCCACAGGGTACCCAAGAGACCCAGTACTTC,CASSPQGTQETQYF,NA,TRBV7-8,TRBJ2-5,NA
TGTGCCAGCAGCAGACCGGGACAGGTTAACTATGGCTACACCTTC,CASSRPGQVNYGYTF,NA,TRBV5-4,TRBJ1-2,TRBD1
TGTGCCAGCAGCTTACAGGGGTCTCAGCCCCAGCATTTT,CASSLQGSQPQHF,few,TRBV7-2,TRBJ1-5,NA
TGTGCCAGTACCCCGGACAGGGAACAGCCCCAGCATTTT,CASTPDREQPQHF,few,TRBV19,TRBJ1-5,TRBD1
TGCGCCAGCAGAGGGGACAGGGGGAACACTGAAGCTTTCTTT,CASRGDRGNTEAFF,NA,TRBV5-1,TRBJ1-1,TRBD1
TGTGCCAGCAGCTTAGCTGGGGACAGGAACTCATATGGCTACACCTTC,CASSLAGDRNSYGYTF,NA,TRBV7-9,TRBJ1-2,TRBD1
TGCGCCAGCAGCTTGGCTTATCCGGGCGGGGGGGAAGATACGCAGTATTTT,CASSLAYPGGGEDTQYF,NA,TRBV5-1,TRBJ2-3,TRBD2
TGTGCCAGCAGCCCGGGACTAGCGGCAAGAAGCTCCTACAATGAGCAGTTCTTC,CASSPGLAARSSYNEQFF,NA,TRBV11-2,TRBJ2-1,TRBD2
TGTGCCAGCTATACCGGGGTAAATTCACCCCTCCACTTT,CASYTGVNSPLHF,NA,TRBV28,TRBJ1-6,NA
TGTGCCAGCAGCTTCAAGGGGTGGGATGAAAAACTGTTTTTT,CASSFKGWDEKLFF,NA,TRBV13,TRBJ1-4,NA
TGTGCCAGCAGCCCTCGGGGTGTCCTAGCGGGAGCCTACGAGCAGTACTTC,CASSPRGVLAGAYEQYF,NA,TRBV7-9,TRBJ2-7,TRBD2
TGTGCCAGCAGTTACTCCGACAGGGGGGCTATTGGCTACACCTTC,CASSYSDRGAIGYTF,NA,TRBV6-2/TRBV6-3,TRBJ1-2,TRBD1
TGCGCCAGCAGCTCGGACAATCAGGGATACGAGCAGTACTTC,CASSSDNQGYEQYF,NA,TRBV5-1,TRBJ2-7,NA
TGTGCCAGCAGTTATATTGAGGGGAACACTGAAGCTTTCTTT,CASSYIEGNTEAFF,once,TRBV6-5,TRBJ1-1,NA
TGCGCCAGCAGCTACGGGGACAGTAATTCACCCCTCCACTTT,CASSYGDSNSPLHF,once,TRBV5-1,TRBJ1-6,TRBD1
TGTGCCAGCAGTAAGACTAGCGGGGGAACCTACGAGCAGTACTTC,CASSKTSGGTYEQYF,NA,TRBV6-5,TRBJ2-7,TRBD2
TGTGCCAGCAGTGTTGGAAGGACAGGGGCAATGAACACTGAAGCTTTCTTT,CASSVGRTGAMNTEAFF,NA,TRBV2,TRBJ1-1,TRBD1
TGTGCCATCTCCCTCGGCAGGAACTCCTACGAGCAGTACTTC,CAISLGRNSYEQYF,NA,TRBV10-3,TRBJ2-7,NA
TGCGCCAGTAGCCGGGACAGGGACAACTATGGCTACACCTTC,CASSRDRDNYGYTF,NA,TRBV4-1,TRBJ1-2,TRBD1
TGTGCCAGCAGCGGCGCTAGCCGGTACAATGAGCAGTTCTTC,CASSGASRYNEQFF,NA,TRBV5-6,TRBJ2-1,NA
TGTGCCAGCAGCTTGGGACTAGCGGGAAGGAATGAGCAGTTCTTC,CASSLGLAGRNEQFF,NA,TRBV11-2,TRBJ2-1,TRBD2
TGTGCCAGCAGTACCGGGATCCAAGGGTCAGATACGCAGTATTTT,CASSTGIQGSDTQYF,NA,TRBV7-9,TRBJ2-3,NA
TGTGCCAGTAGTACCAATCTCAGATGGACAGGCGACACTGAAGCTTTCTTT,CASSTNLRWTGDTEAFF,NA,TRBV19,TRBJ1-1,TRBD1
TGTGCCAGCAGTTTGGGCGGGTTTGAGCAGTTCTTC,CASSLGGFEQFF,few,TRBV12-3/TRBV12-4,TRBJ2-1,NA
TGTGCCAGCAGCAAAGTAGTAGGGACAGGGGATTTCGCTGAAGCTTTCTTT,CASSKVVGTGDFAEAFF,NA,TRBV21-1,TRBJ1-1,NA
TGTGCCAGCAGCTTAGCAGTAGGACAGAGTATCGGAAACACCATATATTTT,CASSLAVGQSIGNTIYF,NA,TRBV7-2,TRBJ1-3,NA
TGTGCCAGCAGCCAAAGTCGAGGGGGCCCGAACACTGAAGCTTTCTTT,CASSQSRGGPNTEAFF,NA,TRBV3-1/TRBV3-2,TRBJ1-1,TRBD1
TGTGCCAGCTGGGCCACAGGCCTCTCTGGGGCCAACGTCCTGACTTTC,CASWATGLSGANVLTF,NA,TRBV6-6,TRBJ2-6,NA
TGTGCCAGCAGTCTCTCACGACAGGGGAGCGCCTATGGCTACACCTTC,CASSLSRQGSAYGYTF,NA,TRBV27,TRBJ1-2,TRBD1
TGTGCCAGCTCACCAGGATCGGGGTGGATAACTGAAGCTTTCTTT,CASSPGSGWITEAFF,NA,TRBV18,TRBJ1-1,NA
TGTGCCAGCAGCTTAGCCCCGGCGGCAGGGGGCTTTGGGGGGCAAGAGACCCAGTACTTC,CASSLAPAAGGFGGQETQYF,NA,TRBV7-6,TRBJ2-5,TRBD1
TGTGCCAGCAGTCCATCTGGGGCCATCTATGGCTACACCTTC,CASSPSGAIYGYTF,few,TRBV7-9,TRBJ1-2,NA
TGTGCCAGCAGTCGAACAGACAGGGGAAGCACAGATACGCAGTATTTT,CASSRTDRGSTDTQYF,NA,TRBV6-6,TRBJ2-3,TRBD1
TGTGCCAGCAGTGAAGACTCAGGGACTAGCGGGAGTTTAAGAGATACGCAGTATTTT,CASSEDSGTSGSLRDTQYF,NA,TRBV6-1,TRBJ2-3,TRBD2
TGTGCCAGTAGTATAGGGGCTCTAGCGCCGACCCGGGGAGAGCAGTTCTTC,CASSIGALAPTRGEQFF,NA,TRBV19,TRBJ2-1,NA
TGTGCCAGCAGAGAGACTGACGTTAACAATCAGCCCCAGCATTTT,CASRETDVNNQPQHF,NA,TRBV2,TRBJ1-5,NA
TGCAGCGGAATCTTGTCAGGGGTTGCCACTGAAGCTTTCTTT,CSGILSGVATEAFF,NA,TRBV29-1,TRBJ1-1,NA
TGCGCCAGCAGCCAAAGGGGGACAGGGTTGGACGAGCAGTACTTC,CASSQRGTGLDEQYF,NA,TRBV4-1,TRBJ2-7,TRBD1
TGTGCCAGCAGTTTTCTTCGTCGGGAAAGAGGCAATGAGCAGTTCTTC,CASSFLRRERGNEQFF,NA,TRBV6-2/TRBV6-3,TRBJ2-1,NA
TGTGCCAGCAGCTCCCTAGCGGGGGGGCCTTTAGTAACAGATACGCAGTATTTT,CASSSLAGGPLVTDTQYF,NA,TRBV11-2,TRBJ2-3,TRBD2
TGCGCCAGCAGCTTGGGACAGGGGTCGAGAGACACCGGGGAGCTGTTTTTT,CASSLGQGSRDTGELFF,once,TRBV5-1,TRBJ2-2,TRBD1
TGTGCCAGCAGGCAACTCAGGGGGTCGGGCTACACCTTC,CASRQLRGSGYTF,NA,TRBV6-5,TRBJ1-2,TRBD1
TGTGCCAGCAGCGACGCGACTTTCTTCGGGGAGCTGTTTTTT,CASSDATFFGELFF,NA,TRBV9,TRBJ2-2,NA